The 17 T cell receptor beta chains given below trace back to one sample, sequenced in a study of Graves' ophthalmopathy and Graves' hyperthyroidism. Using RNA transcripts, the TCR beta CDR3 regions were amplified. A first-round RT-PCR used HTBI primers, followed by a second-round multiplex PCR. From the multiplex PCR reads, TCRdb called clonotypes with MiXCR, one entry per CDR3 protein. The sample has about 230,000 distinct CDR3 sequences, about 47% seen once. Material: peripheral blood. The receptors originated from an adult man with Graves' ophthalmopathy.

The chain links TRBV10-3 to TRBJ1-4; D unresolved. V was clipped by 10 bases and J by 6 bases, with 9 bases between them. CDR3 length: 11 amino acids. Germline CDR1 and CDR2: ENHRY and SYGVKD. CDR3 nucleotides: TGTGCCAGCACCACCGATGAAAAACTGTTTTTT. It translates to CASTTDEKLFF.

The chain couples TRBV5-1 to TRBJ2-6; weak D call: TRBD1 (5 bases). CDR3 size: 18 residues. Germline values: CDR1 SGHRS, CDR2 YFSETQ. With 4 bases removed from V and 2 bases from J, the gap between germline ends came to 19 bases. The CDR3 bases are TGCGCCAGCAGCCCTCACCCAGGGTACGAAGCTGGGGCCAACGTCCTGACTTTC. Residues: CASSPHPGYEAGANVLTF.

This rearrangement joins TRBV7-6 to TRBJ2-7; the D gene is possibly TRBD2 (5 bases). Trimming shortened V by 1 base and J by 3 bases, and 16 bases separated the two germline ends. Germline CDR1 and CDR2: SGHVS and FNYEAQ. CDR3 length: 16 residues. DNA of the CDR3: TGTGCCAGCAGCTTAGTCCTCCGGGGTCCCCTCTACGAGCAGTACTTC. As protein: CASSLVLRGPLYEQYF. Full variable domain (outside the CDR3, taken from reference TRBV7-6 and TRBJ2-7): GAGVSQSPRYKVTKRGQDVALRCDPISGHVSLYWYRQALGQGPEFLTYFNYEAQQDKSGLPNDRFSAERPEGSISTLTIQRTEQRDSAMYRCASSLVLRGPLYEQYFGPGTRLTVT.

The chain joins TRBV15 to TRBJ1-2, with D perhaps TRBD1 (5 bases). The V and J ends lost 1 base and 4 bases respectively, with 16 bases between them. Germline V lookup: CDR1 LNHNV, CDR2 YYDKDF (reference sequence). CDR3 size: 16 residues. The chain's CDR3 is CATSRVAQGGLYGYTF. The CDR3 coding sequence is TGTGCCACCAGCAGAGTAGCCCAGGGAGGGCTCTATGGCTACACCTTC. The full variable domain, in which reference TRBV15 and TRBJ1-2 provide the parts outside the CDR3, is DAMVIQNPRYQVTQFGKPVTLSCSQTLNHNVMYWYQQKSSQAPKLLFHYYDKDFNNEADTPDNFQSRRPNTSFCFLDIRSPGLGDTAMYLCATSRVAQGGLYGYTFGSGTRLTVV.

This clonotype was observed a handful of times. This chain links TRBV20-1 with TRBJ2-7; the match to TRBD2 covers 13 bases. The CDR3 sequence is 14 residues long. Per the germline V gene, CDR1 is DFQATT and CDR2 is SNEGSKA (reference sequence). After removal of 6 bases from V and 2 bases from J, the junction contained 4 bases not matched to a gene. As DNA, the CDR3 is TGCAGTGCCAGACTAGCGGGGGGCACCTACGAGCAGTACTTC. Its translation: CSARLAGGTYEQYF.

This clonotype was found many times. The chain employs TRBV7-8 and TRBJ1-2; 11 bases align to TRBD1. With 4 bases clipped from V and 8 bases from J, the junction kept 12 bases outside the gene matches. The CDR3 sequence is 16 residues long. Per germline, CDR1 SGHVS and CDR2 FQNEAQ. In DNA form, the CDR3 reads TGTGCCAGCAGCTCTAGTCATCCGGGACAGGGGGGAGGCTACACCTTC. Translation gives CASSSSHPGQGGGYTF. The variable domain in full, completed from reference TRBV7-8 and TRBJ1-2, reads GAGVSQSPRYKVAKRGQDVALRCDPISGHVSLFWYQQALGQGPEFLTYFQNEAQLDKSGLPSDRFFAERPEGSVSTLKIQRTQQEDSAVYLCASSSSHPGQGGGYTFGSGTRLTVV.

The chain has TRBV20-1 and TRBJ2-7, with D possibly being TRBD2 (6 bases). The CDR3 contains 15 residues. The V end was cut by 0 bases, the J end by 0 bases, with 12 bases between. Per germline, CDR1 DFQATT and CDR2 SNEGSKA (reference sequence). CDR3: CSARDLQGGSYEQYF. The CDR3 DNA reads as TGCAGTGCTAGAGATCTCCAGGGAGGCTCCTACGAGCAGTACTTC.

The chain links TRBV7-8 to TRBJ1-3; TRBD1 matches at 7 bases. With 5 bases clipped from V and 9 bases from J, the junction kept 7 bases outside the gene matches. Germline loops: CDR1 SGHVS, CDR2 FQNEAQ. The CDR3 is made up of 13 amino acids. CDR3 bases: TGTGCCAGCAGCCAGACGTCAGGGGGCACCATATATTTT. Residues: CASSQTSGGTIYF.

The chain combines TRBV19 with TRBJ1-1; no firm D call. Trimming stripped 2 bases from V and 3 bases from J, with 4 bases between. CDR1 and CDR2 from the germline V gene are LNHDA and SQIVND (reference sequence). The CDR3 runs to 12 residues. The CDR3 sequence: CASSIFDTEAFF. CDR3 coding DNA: TGTGCCAGTAGTATATTTGACACTGAAGCTTTCTTT.

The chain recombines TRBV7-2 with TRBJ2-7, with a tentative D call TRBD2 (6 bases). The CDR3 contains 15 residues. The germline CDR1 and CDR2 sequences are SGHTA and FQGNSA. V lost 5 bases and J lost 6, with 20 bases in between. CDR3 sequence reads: CASSPSKGLVREQYF. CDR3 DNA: TGTGCCAGCAGCCCCTCAAAGGGACTTGTTCGCGAGCAGTACTTC.

The CDR3 reads CASSERGTSGPEAFF. In DNA, the CDR3 is TGTGCCAGCAGTGAACGCGGGACTTCGGGCCCTGAAGCTTTCTTT. The J gene is TRBJ1-1, the V gene TRBV6-4; D perhaps matches TRBD1 (5 bases). Trimming left V 3 bases short and J 6 bases short, with 17 bases between. The CDR3 covers 15 residues. The germline V gene encodes CDR1 MRHNA and CDR2 SNTAGT.

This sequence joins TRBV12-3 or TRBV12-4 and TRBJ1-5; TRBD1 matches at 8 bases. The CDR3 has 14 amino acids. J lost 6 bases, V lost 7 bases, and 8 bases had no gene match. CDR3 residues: CASKQGGIGQPQHF. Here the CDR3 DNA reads TGTGCCAGCAAACAGGGGGGGATCGGTCAGCCCCAGCATTTT.

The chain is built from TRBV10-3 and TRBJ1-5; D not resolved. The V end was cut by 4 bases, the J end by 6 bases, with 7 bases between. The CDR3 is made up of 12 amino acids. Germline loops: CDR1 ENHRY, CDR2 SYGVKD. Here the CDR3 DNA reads TGTGCCATCAGTGTAGGCGCTCAGCCCCAGCATTTT. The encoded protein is CAISVGAQPQHF.

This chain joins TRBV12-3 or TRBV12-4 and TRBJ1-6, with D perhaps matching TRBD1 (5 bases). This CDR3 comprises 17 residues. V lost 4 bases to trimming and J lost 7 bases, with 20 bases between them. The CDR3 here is CASSSPQGFGANSPLHF. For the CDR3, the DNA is TGTGCCAGCAGTTCTCCGCAGGGTTTCGGGGCAAATTCACCCCTCCACTTT.

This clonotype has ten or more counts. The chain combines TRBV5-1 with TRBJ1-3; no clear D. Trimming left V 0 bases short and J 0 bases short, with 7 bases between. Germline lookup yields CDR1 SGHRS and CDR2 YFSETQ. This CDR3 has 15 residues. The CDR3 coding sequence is TGCGCCAGCAGCTTGGGCCCGTCCTCTGGAAACACCATATATTTT. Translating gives CASSLGPSSGNTIYF.

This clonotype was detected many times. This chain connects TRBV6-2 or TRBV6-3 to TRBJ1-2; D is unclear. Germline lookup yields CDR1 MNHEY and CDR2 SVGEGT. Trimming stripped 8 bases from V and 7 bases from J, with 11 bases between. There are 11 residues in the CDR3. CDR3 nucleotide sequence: TGTGCCAGCCAACAGCTGGGTGGCTACACCTTC. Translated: CASQQLGGYTF.

CDR3: CASSLAQAFHTDTQYF. DNA of the CDR3: TGTGCCAGCAGCTTAGCGCAGGCCTTCCACACAGATACGCAGTATTTT. The chain has TRBV7-2 and TRBJ2-3; D unclear. The CDR3 spans 16 residues. Trimming pared 0 bases from V and 2 bases from J, leaving 12 bases between. Per germline, CDR1 SGHTA and CDR2 FQGNSA.